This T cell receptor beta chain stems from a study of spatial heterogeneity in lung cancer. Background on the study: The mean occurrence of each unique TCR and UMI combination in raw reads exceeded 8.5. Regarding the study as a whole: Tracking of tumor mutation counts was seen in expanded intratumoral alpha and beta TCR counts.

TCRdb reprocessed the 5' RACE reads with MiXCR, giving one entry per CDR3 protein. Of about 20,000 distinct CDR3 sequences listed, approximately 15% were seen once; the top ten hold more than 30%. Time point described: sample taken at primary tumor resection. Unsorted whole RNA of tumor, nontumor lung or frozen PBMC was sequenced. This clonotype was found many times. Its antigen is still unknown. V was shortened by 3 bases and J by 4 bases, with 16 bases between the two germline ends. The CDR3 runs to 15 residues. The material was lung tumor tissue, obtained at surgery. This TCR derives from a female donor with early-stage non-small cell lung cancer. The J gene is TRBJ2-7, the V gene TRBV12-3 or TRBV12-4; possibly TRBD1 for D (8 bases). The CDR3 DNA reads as TGTGCCAGCAGTTTTGGACAGGGAGGGGGGTACGAGCAGTACTTC. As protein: CASSFGQGGGYEQYF.